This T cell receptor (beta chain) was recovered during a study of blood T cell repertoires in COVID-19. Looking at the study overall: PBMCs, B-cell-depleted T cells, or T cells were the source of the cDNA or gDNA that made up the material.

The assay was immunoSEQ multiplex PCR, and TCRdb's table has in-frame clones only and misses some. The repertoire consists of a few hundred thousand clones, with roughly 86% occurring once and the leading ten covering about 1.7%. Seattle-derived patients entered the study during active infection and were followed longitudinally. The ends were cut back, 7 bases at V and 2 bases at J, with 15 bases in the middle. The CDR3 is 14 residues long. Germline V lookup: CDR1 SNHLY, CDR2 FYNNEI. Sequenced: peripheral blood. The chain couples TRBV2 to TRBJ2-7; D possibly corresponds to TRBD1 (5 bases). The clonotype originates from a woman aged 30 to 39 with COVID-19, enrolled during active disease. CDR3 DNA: TGTGCCAGCACCAGGGTAAATCGACCCTACGAGCAGTACTTC. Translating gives CASTRVNRPYEQYF.